These T cell receptor beta chains were read from a single sample in a study of lymphopenia after photon versus proton radiotherapy. Method: immunoSEQ multiplex PCR; TCRdb's copy keeps in-frame clones and lacks some. The table includes tens of thousands of clones, about 85% detected once. The sample here was peripheral blood, taken from a patient treated with proton-based radiotherapy. Receptors originate from an elderly man with esophageal cancer. Each CDR3 is given with its conserved first and last residue.

>TRBV7-9|TRBJ2-7
CASSGRDRELEQYF
>TRBV7-2|TRBJ2-5
CASSLAVAWRTQYF
>TRBV5-6|TRBJ2-2
CASSQTGRDRGRAGELFF
>TRBV4-2|TRBJ1-2
CASSQAHQGGGYTF
>TRBV6-6|TRBJ2-7
CASSYSGVGQYF
>TRBV5-6|TRBJ1-4
CASRKRGQVNEKLFF
>TRBV11-3|TRBJ2-3
CASSPWDTGTDTQYF
>TRBV9|TRBJ2-5
CASSPRGDGETQYF
>TRBV7-9|TRBJ1-2
CASSPQFYGYTF
>TRBV4-3|TRBJ1-5
CASSQDRLRGPGQPQHF
>TRBV7-2|TRBJ2-5
CASSSDRGGETQYF
>TRBV5-5|TRBJ1-4
CASSPDRGNEKLFF
>TRBV6-1|TRBJ1-2
CASWGRGAEGYTF
>TRBV4-1|TRBJ2-1
CASSRLSDISYNEQFF
>TRBV12-5|TRBJ2-2
CASGLVLSGGQGVDTNTGELFF
>TRBV6-5|TRBJ1-5
CASSEGQPQHF
>TRBV10-2|TRBJ1-1
CASSVGEETEAFF
>TRBV4-3|TRBJ2-7
CASSPGQRGEQYF
>TRBV10-3|TRBJ1-1
CAIKQGAPNTEAFF